A selection of T cell receptor beta chains follows, all from one sample in a study of PD-1 blockade in classical Hodgkin lymphoma. The method was immunoSEQ multiplex PCR; TCRdb's version includes in-frame clones alone and lacks a portion of them. The sample lists tens of thousands of clones; 70% to 90% were seen once. The specimen was peripheral blood mononuclear cells (PBMCs), collected before the fourth cycle of nivolumab. The receptors were sampled from a human donor with classical Hodgkin lymphoma. CDR3s include the opening cysteine and the closing phenylalanine or tryptophan. A D gene is named only where the DNA matches it firmly. A row's size may be missing; if present it is once, few, many or a size class.

TRBV29-1	-	-	TRBJ2-5	CSVVRGGQETQYF	TGCAGCGTTGTCCGGGGAGGTCAAGAGACCCAGTACTTC
TRBV14	-	few	TRBJ1-2	CASSQDAGMSHGYTF	TGTGCCAGCAGCCAAGATGCGGGAATGAGCCATGGCTACACCTTC
TRBV4-1	-	-	TRBJ1-2	CASSQATGQANYGYTF	TGCGCCAGCAGCCAAGCTACAGGGCAAGCTAACTATGGCTACACCTTC
TRBV5-1	-	-	TRBJ1-3	CASSLEGLISGNTIYF	TGCGCCAGCAGCTTGGAGGGACTGATCTCTGGAAACACCATATATTTT
TRBV5-1	-	-	TRBJ1-3	CASSLEGGPGNTIYF	TGCGCCAGCAGCTTGGAAGGGGGGCCTGGAAACACCATATATTTT
TRBV18	TRBD2	-	TRBJ2-3	CASSGRTSGGSRVTTDTQYF	TGTGCCAGCTCAGGGAGGACTAGCGGGGGGTCCCGAGTGACCACAGATACGCAGTATTTT
TRBV19	-	-	TRBJ1-1	CASISDTIRGQNTEAFF	TGTGCCAGTATTTCGGACACAATTAGGGGCCAGAACACTGAAGCTTTCTTT
TRBV7-3	-	-	TRBJ1-1	CASSPGSLVRATEAFF	TGTGCCAGCAGCCCCGGTTCTCTTGTCAGGGCCACTGAAGCTTTCTTT
TRBV6-5	TRBD1	-	TRBJ2-7	CASSSAGTANRQYF	TGTGCCAGCAGCTCCGCCGGGACAGCAAACCGGCAGTACTTC
TRBV9	-	-	TRBJ1-1	CASNQGMGGTEAFF	TGTGCCAGCAACCAGGGGATGGGGGGAACTGAAGCTTTCTTT
TRBV30	-	-	TRBJ2-3	CAWGHTDTQYF	TGTGCCTGGGGACACACAGATACGCAGTATTTT
TRBV7-9	-	-	TRBJ2-7	CASGPSASYEQYF	TGTGCCAGCGGACCCTCAGCCTCCTACGAGCAGTACTTC
TRBV5-6	-	-	TRBJ1-3	CASSLPTARNTIYF	TGTGCCAGCAGCTTGCCGACAGCTAGAAACACCATATATTTT
TRBV25-1	-	-	TRBJ1-5	CASSESGGGQPQHF	TGTGCCAGCAGTGAATCGGGGGGAGGTCAGCCCCAGCATTTT